This TCR beta chain was captured by sequencing in a study of T-cell reconstitution after alpha-beta-depleted transplantation in children. Points from the study as a whole: Two months or so post-transplant, alpha-beta T cells reportedly derived from several hundred expanded graft clones. From newly produced T cells came most of the T-cell counts and diversity one year after transplant. In some patients, recipient T cells and intrathymic progenitors surviving conditioning explained high day-60 diversity.

The authors prepared the TCRbeta library with unique molecular identifiers. One entry per CDR3 protein, called by TCRdb with MiXCR from the PCR reads. The table includes 25,000 or so distinct CDR3 sequences, 15% to 20% detected once. This clonotype has ten or more counts. Its matching antigen is unknown. Germline CDR1 SGHTA, CDR2 FQGNSA. The V and J ends lost 8 bases and 3 bases respectively, with 14 bases between them. CDR3 length: 13 amino acids. The specimen comprised PBMCs, mostly from graft donor cells, sampled 60 days after TCRalphabeta/CD19-depleted stem cell transplant. The chain has TRBV7-2 and TRBJ2-7, with D perhaps matching TRBD1 (5 bases). This TCR was sampled from a male patient between 2 and 15 years old who had a stem cell transplant for acute lymphoblastic leukemia, so the T cells may come from the graft donor. DNA of the CDR3: TGTGCCAGCTCACCCAGGGTCCTCTACGAGCAGTACTTC. Its translation: CASSPRVLYEQYF.